This TCR beta chain was captured by sequencing in a study of shared clonotypes between healthy human individuals. Study findings and constraints: Clonotype sharing across several donors was observed for 4% to 6.5% of naive CD4 clonotypes.

Assay used: immunoSEQ multiplex PCR; TCRdb lists only in-frame clones, some missing. The table lists almost 700,000 clones, about 90% of them singletons, with 24% in the top ten. This clone was seen once. The antigen is undetermined. CD45RO negativity and positive selection for CCR7 defined naive CD8 cells, a population that excluded terminally differentiated effector memory CD45RA+ cells. Germline trimming cut 3 bases from V and 4 bases from J; bases unmatched to any gene: 8. Germline V lookup: CDR1 PRHDT, CDR2 FYEKMQ (reference sequence). This CDR3 spans 17 amino acids. The sample consisted of naive CD8+ T cells sorted from blood. The receptor's source is a man aged 25 to 40 in good health. The chain links TRBV13 to TRBJ2-2, with 10 bases lining up with TRBD2. The CDR3 protein is CASSFSSGRVGTGELFF. CDR3 nucleotide sequence: TGTGCCAGCAGCTTCTCCAGCGGGAGGGTCGGCACCGGGGAGCTGTTTTTT.